This T cell receptor beta chain was captured in a study of T cells in Graves' hyperthyroidism and ophthalmopathy. Study-wide background: Peripheral blood draws took place at initial diagnosis, ahead of any treatment.

Germline CDR1 LNHDA, CDR2 SQIVND (reference sequence). Deletions cut 7 bases from V and 0 bases from J, with 9 bases between. This CDR3 has 13 residues. For this clonotype: The target antigen is unknown.

Investigators excluded patients with uncontrolled infection, other autoimmune disease, pregnancy or lactation. 10 ml of fresh peripheral blood supplied the PBMCs. TCR beta CDR3 regions were amplified from RNA. TCR CDR3 regions were first amplified by RT-PCR with HTBI primers. TCRdb reprocessed the multiplex PCR reads via MiXCR and lists one record per CDR3 protein. The data show 600,000 to 650,000 distinct CDR3 sequences, with around 21% seen just once and under 35% held by the top ten. Overall study findings and caveats: Blood samples included most of the expanded thyroid clonotypes exceeding 0.001.

The clonotype comes from a man younger than 40 with Graves' ophthalmopathy. The chain joins TRBV19 to TRBJ1-1; D unresolved. Input material: blood. The CDR3 here is CASMAVLNTEAFF. CDR3 coding DNA: TGTGCCAGTATGGCAGTATTGAACACTGAAGCTTTCTTT.